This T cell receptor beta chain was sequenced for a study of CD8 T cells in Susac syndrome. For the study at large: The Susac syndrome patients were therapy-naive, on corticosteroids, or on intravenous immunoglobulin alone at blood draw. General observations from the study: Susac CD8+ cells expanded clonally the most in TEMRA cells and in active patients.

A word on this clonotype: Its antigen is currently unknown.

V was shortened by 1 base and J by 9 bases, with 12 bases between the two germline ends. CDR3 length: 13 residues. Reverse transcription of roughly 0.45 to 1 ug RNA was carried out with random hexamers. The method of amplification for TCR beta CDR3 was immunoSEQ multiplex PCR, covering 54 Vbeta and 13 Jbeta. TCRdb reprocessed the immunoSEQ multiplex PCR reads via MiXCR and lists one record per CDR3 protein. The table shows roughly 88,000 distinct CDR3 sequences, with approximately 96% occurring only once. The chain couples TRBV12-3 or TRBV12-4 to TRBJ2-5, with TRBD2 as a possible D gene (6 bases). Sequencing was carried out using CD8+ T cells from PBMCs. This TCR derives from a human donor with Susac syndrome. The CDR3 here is CASSLGLGAAQYF. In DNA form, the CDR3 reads TGTGCCAGCAGTTTAGGACTAGGGGCGGCCCAGTACTTC.